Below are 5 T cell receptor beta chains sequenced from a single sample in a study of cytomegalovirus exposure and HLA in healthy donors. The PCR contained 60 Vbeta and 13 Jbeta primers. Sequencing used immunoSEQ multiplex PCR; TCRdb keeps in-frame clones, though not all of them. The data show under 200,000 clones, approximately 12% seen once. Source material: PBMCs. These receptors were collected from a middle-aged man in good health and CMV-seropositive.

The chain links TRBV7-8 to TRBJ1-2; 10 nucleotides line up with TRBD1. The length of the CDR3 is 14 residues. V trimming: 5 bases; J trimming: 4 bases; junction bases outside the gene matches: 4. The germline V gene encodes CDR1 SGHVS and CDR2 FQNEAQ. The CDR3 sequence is CASSNRQGAYGYTF. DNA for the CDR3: TGTGCCAGCAGCAACCGACAGGGGGCCTATGGCTACACCTTC.

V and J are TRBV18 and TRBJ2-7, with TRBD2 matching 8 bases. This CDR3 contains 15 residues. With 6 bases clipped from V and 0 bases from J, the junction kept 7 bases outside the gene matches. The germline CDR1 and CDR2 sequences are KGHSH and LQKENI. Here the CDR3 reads CASSQGAGGSYEQYV. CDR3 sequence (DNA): TGTGCCAGCTCGCAAGGGGCGGGGGGCTCCTACGAGCAGTACGTC.

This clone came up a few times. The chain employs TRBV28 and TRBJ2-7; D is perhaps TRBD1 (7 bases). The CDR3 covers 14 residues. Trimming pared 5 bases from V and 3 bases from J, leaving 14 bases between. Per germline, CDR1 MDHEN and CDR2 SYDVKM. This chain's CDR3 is CASSPSGGGYEQYV. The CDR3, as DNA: TGTGCCAGCAGTCCGTCAGGGGGAGGCTACGAGCAGTACGTC.

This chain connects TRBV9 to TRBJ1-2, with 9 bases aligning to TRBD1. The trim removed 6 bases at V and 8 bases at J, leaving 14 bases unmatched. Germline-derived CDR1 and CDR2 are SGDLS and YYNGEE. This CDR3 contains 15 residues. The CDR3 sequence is CASNSNKGQGSGYTF. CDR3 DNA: TGTGCCAGCAACTCCAATAAGGGACAGGGCTCCGGCTACACCTTC.

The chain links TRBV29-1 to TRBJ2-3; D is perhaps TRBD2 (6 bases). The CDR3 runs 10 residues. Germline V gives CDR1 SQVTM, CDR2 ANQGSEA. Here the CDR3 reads CAGSTDTQYF. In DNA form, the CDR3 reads TGCGCGGGGAGCACAGATACGCAGTATTTT.